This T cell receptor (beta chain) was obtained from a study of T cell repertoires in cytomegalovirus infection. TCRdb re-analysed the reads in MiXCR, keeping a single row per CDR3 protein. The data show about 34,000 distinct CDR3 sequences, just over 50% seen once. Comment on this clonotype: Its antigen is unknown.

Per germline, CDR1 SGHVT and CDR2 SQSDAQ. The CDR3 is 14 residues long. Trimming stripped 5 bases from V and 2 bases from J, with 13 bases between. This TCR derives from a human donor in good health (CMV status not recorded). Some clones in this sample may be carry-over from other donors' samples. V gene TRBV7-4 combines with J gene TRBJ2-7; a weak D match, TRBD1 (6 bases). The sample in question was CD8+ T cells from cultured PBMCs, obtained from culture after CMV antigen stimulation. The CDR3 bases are TGTGCCAGCAGCGGACAGATGACCGCCTACGAGCAGTACTTC. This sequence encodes CASSGQMTAYEQYF.